The present entry profiles one TCR beta chain with its context. CDR1 and CDR2 from the germline V gene are LGHNA and YNFKEQ. Deletions cut 3 bases from V and 6 bases from J, with 18 bases between. This CDR3 spans 17 amino acids. The data were obtained in a study of blood T cell repertoires in COVID-19. Study details: COVID-19 samples collected from the United States, Italy and Spain covered acute and convalescent phases. The analysed material was cDNA or gDNA that came from T cells, B-cell-depleted T cells, or PBMCs.

Per the original data handling: The assay estimated nucleated cells by amplifying reference gene primers. Clones were sequenced by immunoSEQ multiplex PCR, and TCRdb holds only the in-frame ones, with some missing. The V and J calls and the clone size are those of that table, but D and trimming were determined from the DNA. The profile shows about 220,000 clones, approximately 82% of them singletons. This chain joins TRBV4-2 and TRBJ1-6, with D uncertain. This sequence originates from a man aged 50-59 years with active or convalescent COVID-19. Material for sequencing was peripheral blood. CDR3 amino acids: CASSQGAATAANSPLHF. In DNA, the CDR3 is TGTGCCAGCAGCCAGGGAGCGGCAACGGCGGCTAATTCACCCCTCCACTTT.